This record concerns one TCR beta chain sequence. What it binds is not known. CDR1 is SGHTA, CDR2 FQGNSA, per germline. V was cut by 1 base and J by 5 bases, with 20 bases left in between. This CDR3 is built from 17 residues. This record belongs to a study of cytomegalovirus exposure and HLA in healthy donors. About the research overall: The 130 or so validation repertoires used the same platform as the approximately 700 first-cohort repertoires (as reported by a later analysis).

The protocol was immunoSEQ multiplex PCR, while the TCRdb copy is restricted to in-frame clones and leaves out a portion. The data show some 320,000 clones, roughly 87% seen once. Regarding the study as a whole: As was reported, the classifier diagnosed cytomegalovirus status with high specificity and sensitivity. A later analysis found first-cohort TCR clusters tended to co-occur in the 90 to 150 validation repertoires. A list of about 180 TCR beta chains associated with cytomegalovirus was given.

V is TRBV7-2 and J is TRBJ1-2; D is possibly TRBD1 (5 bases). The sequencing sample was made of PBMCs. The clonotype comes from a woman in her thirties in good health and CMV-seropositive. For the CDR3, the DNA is TGTGCCAGCAGCTTAGGGTCGGGCAGGGCCACTGGGTATGGCTACACCTTC. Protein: CASSLGSGRATGYGYTF.